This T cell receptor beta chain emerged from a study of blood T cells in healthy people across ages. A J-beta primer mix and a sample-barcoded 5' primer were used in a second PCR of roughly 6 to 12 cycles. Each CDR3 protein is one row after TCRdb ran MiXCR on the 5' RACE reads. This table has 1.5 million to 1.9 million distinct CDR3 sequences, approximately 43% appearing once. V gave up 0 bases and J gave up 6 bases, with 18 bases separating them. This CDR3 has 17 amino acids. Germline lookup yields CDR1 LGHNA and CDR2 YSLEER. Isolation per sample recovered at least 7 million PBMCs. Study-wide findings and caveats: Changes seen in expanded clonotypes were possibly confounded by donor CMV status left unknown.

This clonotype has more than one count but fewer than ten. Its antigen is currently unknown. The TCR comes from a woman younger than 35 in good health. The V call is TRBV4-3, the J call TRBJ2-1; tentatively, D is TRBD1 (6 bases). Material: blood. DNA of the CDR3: TGCGCCAGCAGCCAAGATTGGGGGCAGGACAGCAGCAATGAGCAGTTCTTC. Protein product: CASSQDWGQDSSNEQFF.